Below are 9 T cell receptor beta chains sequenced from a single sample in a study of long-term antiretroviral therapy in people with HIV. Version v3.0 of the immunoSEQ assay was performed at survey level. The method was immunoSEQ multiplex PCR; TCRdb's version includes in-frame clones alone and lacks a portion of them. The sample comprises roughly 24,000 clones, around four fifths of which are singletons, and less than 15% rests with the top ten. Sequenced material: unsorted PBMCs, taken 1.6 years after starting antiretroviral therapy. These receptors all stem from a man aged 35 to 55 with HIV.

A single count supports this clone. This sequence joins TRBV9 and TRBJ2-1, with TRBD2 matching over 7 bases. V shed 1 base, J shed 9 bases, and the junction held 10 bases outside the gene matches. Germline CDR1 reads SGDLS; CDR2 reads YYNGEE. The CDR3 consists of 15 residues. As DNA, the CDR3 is TGTGCCAGCAGCGTATACGGGGAGGGCCATGGTGAGCAGTTCTTC. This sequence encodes CASSVYGEGHGEQFF.

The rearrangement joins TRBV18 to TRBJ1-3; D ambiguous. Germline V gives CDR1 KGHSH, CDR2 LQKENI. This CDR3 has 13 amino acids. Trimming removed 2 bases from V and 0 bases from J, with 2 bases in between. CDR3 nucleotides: TGTGCCAGCTCACCAACCTCTGGAAACACCATATATTTT. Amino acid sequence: CASSPTSGNTIYF.

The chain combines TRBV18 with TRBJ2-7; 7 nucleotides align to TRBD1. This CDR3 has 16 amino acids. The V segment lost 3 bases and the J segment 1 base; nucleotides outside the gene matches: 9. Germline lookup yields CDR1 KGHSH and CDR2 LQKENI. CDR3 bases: TGTGCCAGCTCACCGGGACAGAACGCCCCTTCCTACGAGCAGTACTTC. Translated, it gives CASSPGQNAPSYEQYF. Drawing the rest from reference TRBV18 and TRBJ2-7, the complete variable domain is NAGVMQNPRHLVRRRGQEARLRCSPMKGHSHVYWYRQLPEEGLKFMVYLQKENIIDESGMPKERFSAEFPKEGPSILRIQQVVRGDSAAYFCASSPGQNAPSYEQYFGPGTRLTVT.

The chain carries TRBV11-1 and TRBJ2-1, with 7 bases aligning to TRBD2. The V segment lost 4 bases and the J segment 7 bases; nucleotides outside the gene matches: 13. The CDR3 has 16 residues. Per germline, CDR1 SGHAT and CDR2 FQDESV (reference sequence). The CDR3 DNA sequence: TGTGCCAGCAGCTCCCAGGGCCGCGGGAGAGGGAATGAGCAGTTCTTC. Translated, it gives CASSSQGRGRGNEQFF.

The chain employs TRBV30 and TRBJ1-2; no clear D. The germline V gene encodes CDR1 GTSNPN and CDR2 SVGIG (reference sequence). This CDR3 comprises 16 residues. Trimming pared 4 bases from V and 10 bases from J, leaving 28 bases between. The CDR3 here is CAWTIRTGPSPGDYTF. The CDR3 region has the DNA TGTGCCTGGACCATAAGGACCGGGCCTTCCCCCGGTGACTACACCTTC.

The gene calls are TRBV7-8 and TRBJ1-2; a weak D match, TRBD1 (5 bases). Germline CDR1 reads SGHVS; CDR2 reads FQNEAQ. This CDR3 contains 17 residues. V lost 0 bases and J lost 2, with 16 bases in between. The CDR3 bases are TGTGCCAGCAGCTTAGCCGGGGCCGGCGCAGGGAACTATGGCTACACCTTC. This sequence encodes CASSLAGAGAGNYGYTF.

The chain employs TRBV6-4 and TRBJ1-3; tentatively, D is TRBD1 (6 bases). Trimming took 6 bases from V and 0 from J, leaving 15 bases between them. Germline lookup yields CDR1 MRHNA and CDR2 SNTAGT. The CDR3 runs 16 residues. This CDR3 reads CASRGGQGSSGNTIYF. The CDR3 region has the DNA TGTGCCAGCAGGGGGGGGCAGGGTTCCTCTGGAAACACCATATATTTT.

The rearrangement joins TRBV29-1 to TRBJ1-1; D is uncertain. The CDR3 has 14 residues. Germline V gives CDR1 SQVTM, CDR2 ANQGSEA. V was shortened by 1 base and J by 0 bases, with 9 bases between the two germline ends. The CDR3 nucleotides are TGCAGCGTTGAAGGGCGGGCCATGAACACTGAAGCTTTCTTT. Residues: CSVEGRAMNTEAFF.

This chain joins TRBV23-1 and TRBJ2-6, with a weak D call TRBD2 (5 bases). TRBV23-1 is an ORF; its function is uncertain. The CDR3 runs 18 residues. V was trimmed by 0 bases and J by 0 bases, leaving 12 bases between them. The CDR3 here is CASSQSEGSSSGANVLTF. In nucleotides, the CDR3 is TGCGCCAGCAGTCAATCCGAGGGTTCGAGCTCTGGGGCCAACGTCCTGACTTTC.